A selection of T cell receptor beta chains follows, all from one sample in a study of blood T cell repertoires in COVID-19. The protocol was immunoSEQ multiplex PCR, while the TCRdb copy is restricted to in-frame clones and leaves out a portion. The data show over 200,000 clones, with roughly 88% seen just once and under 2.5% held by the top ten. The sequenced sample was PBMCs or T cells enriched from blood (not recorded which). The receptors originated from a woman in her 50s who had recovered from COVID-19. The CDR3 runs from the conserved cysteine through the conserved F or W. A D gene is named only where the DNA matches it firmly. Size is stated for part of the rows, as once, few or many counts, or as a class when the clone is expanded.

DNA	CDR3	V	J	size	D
TGCGCCAGCAGCCCTACTAGCGGGTATTACCAAGAGACCCAGTACTTC	CASSPTSGYYQETQYF	TRBV5-1	TRBJ2-5	-	TRBD2
TGTGCCAGCAGTCAGGGGGCTGAGCAGTTCTTC	CASSQGAEQFF	TRBV28	TRBJ2-1	-	TRBD1
TGTGCCAGCAGCTCCAGGGGTCGCACAGATACGCAGTATTTT	CASSSRGRTDTQYF	TRBV11-2	TRBJ2-3	-	-
TGTGCCAGCAGTTTAAGGTTGAGGGAGGGCCTCGGGACCGGGGAGCTGTTTTTT	CASSLRLREGLGTGELFF	TRBV27	TRBJ2-2	few	TRBD2
TGTGCCAGCAGCCCAGTAGTGGAGGGCACTGAAGCTTTCTTT	CASSPVVEGTEAFF	TRBV7-6	TRBJ1-1	-	-
TGTGCCAGCTCACAGGGACAGGGGATCACTGAAGCTTTCTTT	CASSQGQGITEAFF	TRBV18	TRBJ1-1	once	TRBD1
TGTGCCAGCGTCAACACCGGGACATTAAACTACGAGCAGTACTTC	CASVNTGTLNYEQYF	TRBV7-8	TRBJ2-7	-	-
TGTGCCAGCAGTGAAGTGGTGAGGGGAAACACCATATATTTT	CASSEVVRGNTIYF	TRBV2	TRBJ1-3	-	-
TGCGCCAGCAGCCAAGTTACCGCCGCGGGAGGGAGATACGAGCAGTACTTC	CASSQVTAAGGRYEQYF	TRBV4-1	TRBJ2-7	-	TRBD2
TGCGCCAGCAGCAGGACAGGGACCTACGAGCAGTACTTC	CASSRTGTYEQYF	TRBV5-1	TRBJ2-7	-	TRBD1
TGTGCCAGCGTATCGGGACGGGGGGTTAACACTGAAGCTTTCTTT	CASVSGRGVNTEAFF	TRBV7-9	TRBJ1-1	-	-
TGTGCCAGCAGTTTTCCTAGCGGGATGAATACGCAGTATTTT	CASSFPSGMNTQYF	TRBV28	TRBJ2-3	once	TRBD2
TGTGCCAGCAGCTTAATCGGGACAGGGGAATACGAGCAGTACTTC	CASSLIGTGEYEQYF	TRBV7-3	TRBJ2-7	-	TRBD1
TGTGCCAGCTCTCCCCCTGGGAGTATCTATGGCTACACCTTC	CASSPPGSIYGYTF	TRBV18	TRBJ1-2	-	-
TGTGCCTGGAGTGTGGGACAGGGGGGGTCACCCCTCCACTTT	CAWSVGQGGSPLHF	TRBV30	TRBJ1-6	few	TRBD1
TGTGCCAGCAGTTACGGCTCTGGAAACACCATATATTTT	CASSYGSGNTIYF	TRBV12-3/TRBV12-4	TRBJ1-3	-	-
TGTGCCAGCAGCCGGACTAGCGGGAGGGCGGTCACCGGGGAGCTGTTTTTT	CASSRTSGRAVTGELFF	TRBV7-6	TRBJ2-2	-	TRBD2
TGTGCCAGCAGCCACTCTCCTCTTATGAGGAACACTGAAGCTTTCTTT	CASSHSPLMRNTEAFF	TRBV7-2	TRBJ1-1	-	-
TGTGCCAGCTCACCACAAGGGGCCCGGGTTATTGAAGCTTTCTTT	CASSPQGARVIEAFF	TRBV18	TRBJ1-1	-	-
TGCGCCAGCAGCCTGCGGACAGGGGGGTATACCGGGGAGCTGTTTTTT	CASSLRTGGYTGELFF	TRBV5-1	TRBJ2-2	-	TRBD1
TGCGCCAGCAGCTTCCAAAGGCAGGGGGCCACCTCTGGGGCCAACGTCCTGACTTTC	CASSFQRQGATSGANVLTF	TRBV5-1	TRBJ2-6	-	TRBD1
TGTGCCAGCAGCTTACGCCGGGACAGGGAGTCGGACGAGCAGTACTTC	CASSLRRDRESDEQYF	TRBV7-9	TRBJ2-7	-	TRBD1
TGTGCCAGCAGCCCCGTTGGACAGCTCACAGATACGCAGTATTTT	CASSPVGQLTDTQYF	TRBV3-1/TRBV3-2	TRBJ2-3	-	-
TGCGCCAGCAGCTTGTTGTCCGGGGGTGAAGATACGCAGTATTTT	CASSLLSGGEDTQYF	TRBV5-1	TRBJ2-3	-	-
TGTGCCAGCAGGGGACTAGCGCTGAACACCGGGGAGCTGTTTTTT	CASRGLALNTGELFF	TRBV21-1	TRBJ2-2	-	-
TGTGCCAGCAGTCAATCGCGGGTTACTTCAGATACGCAGTATTTT	CASSQSRVTSDTQYF	TRBV11-3	TRBJ2-3	-	-
TGTGCCTGGAGTGAGGGGACAGTCGCCAATCAGCCCCAGCATTTT	CAWSEGTVANQPQHF	TRBV30	TRBJ1-5	-	TRBD1
TGTGCCAGCAGTTTGTACGGAGGTGGCTACGAGCAGTACTTC	CASSLYGGGYEQYF	TRBV27	TRBJ2-7	-	-
TGTGCCAGCAGCTTAGGAGGGACAGCCTCTGGAAACACCATATATTTT	CASSLGGTASGNTIYF	TRBV7-9	TRBJ1-3	-	TRBD1
TGTGCCAGCAGTTTCGTCCAAGAGACCCAGTACTTC	CASSFVQETQYF	TRBV28	TRBJ2-5	-	-
TGTGCCAGCTCACCTGCCATTAGGGGGCTGTACGAGCAGTACTTC	CASSPAIRGLYEQYF	TRBV18	TRBJ2-7	-	TRBD1
TGTGCCAGCAGTCCCCGACGTGGGGGGAGGGAAAAACTGTTTTTT	CASSPRRGGREKLFF	TRBV6-5	TRBJ1-4	-	-
TGCGCCAGCAGCTTGGCCCTAGCGGCAAATGAGCAGTTCTTC	CASSLALAANEQFF	TRBV5-1	TRBJ2-1	-	TRBD2
TGCGCCAGCAGCTTGCTGGCAGGGGTGGATGAAAAACTGTTTTTT	CASSLLAGVDEKLFF	TRBV5-1	TRBJ1-4	-	-
TGTGCCAGCAGTCCCAGAGGGCTAGCGGGAGGTAATGAGCAGTTCTTC	CASSPRGLAGGNEQFF	TRBV2	TRBJ2-1	-	TRBD2
TGTGCCAGCAGCCCAGTGACAAGGACAGCCGAAGCTTTCTTT	CASSPVTRTAEAFF	TRBV7-8	TRBJ1-1	-	-
TGTGCCAGCAGCGACAGTAATTCACCCCTCCACTTT	CASSDSNSPLHF	TRBV7-9	TRBJ1-6	-	-
TGTGCCAGCAGCCGGGAAGGCAGAACCTACACTGAAGCTTTCTTT	CASSREGRTYTEAFF	TRBV27	TRBJ1-1	-	-
TGTGCCACCAGCGGTACATTAACCTACGAGCAGTACTTC	CATSGTLTYEQYF	TRBV15	TRBJ2-7	-	-
TGTGCCAGCTCAACAGGGGGTGGTAATTCACCCCTCCACTTT	CASSTGGGNSPLHF	TRBV18	TRBJ1-6	-	TRBD1
TGTGCCAGCAGTTACGCGGGACAGTCCTATGGCTACACCTTC	CASSYAGQSYGYTF	TRBV6-5	TRBJ1-2	-	TRBD1
TGTGCCAGCAGCCAGGGTAAAGGAAACACCATATATTTT	CASSQGKGNTIYF	TRBV28	TRBJ1-3	-	-
TGTGCCAGCAGTTTAGGTAGCGCCTACGAGCAGTACTTC	CASSLGSAYEQYF	TRBV28	TRBJ2-7	-	-
TGTGCCAGCAGCGACAGGGGGCCTAGCAATCAGCCCCAGCATTTT	CASSDRGPSNQPQHF	TRBV6-2/TRBV6-3	TRBJ1-5	-	TRBD1
TGTGCCAGCAGCTTAGGGCTAGCGGGGTACAATGAGCAGTTCTTC	CASSLGLAGYNEQFF	TRBV11-3	TRBJ2-1	-	TRBD2
TGCAGCGTTGAAGAGAGCAACAGGAGAGATACGCAGTATTTT	CSVEESNRRDTQYF	TRBV29-1	TRBJ2-3	-	-
TGTGCCAGCCTACAGGGTAACTATGGCTACACCTTC	CASLQGNYGYTF	TRBV28	TRBJ1-2	-	-
TGCAGTGCCAGTCCGGGACACTTCTTGAATCAGCCCCAGCATTTT	CSASPGHFLNQPQHF	TRBV20-1	TRBJ1-5	-	-
TGTGCCAGCTCACCGATCCCGGACAGGGGAAATCAGCCCCAGCATTTT	CASSPIPDRGNQPQHF	TRBV18	TRBJ1-5	-	TRBD1
TGTGCCAGCAGCTCGCTAGCGAGCTCCTACAATGAGCAGTTCTTC	CASSSLASSYNEQFF	TRBV7-9	TRBJ2-1	many	-
TGTGCCAGCAGCCTGGTTAGCTGGGGCAATCAGCCCCAGCATTTT	CASSLVSWGNQPQHF	TRBV7-8	TRBJ1-5	-	-
TGTGCCAGCAGCCCATCTAGCGGGAGGGCCGTCTTTTACGAGCAGTACTTC	CASSPSSGRAVFYEQYF	TRBV7-9	TRBJ2-7	few	TRBD2